This T cell receptor (beta chain) comes out of a study of radiation and T cells in renal cell carcinoma. At the level of the study: Nephrectomy followed 15 Gy stereotactic body radiation by 4 weeks.

V shed 5 bases and J 6 bases; nucleotides not matched to a gene: 17. CDR3 length: 19 amino acids. The V gene's germline CDR1 is MNHEY and CDR2 SMNVEV (reference sequence). Time point in this sample: baseline pretreatment blood. Described treatment: 15 Gy SBRT to primary tumor, nephrectomy 4 weeks later. The tumor was a clear cell renal cell carcinoma. Measured with immunoSEQ multiplex PCR; TCRdb has only the in-frame clones, and not every one. Of 100,000 to 150,000 clones detected, about four fifths appear once; the ten largest clones hold around 2.8%. This specimen was blood, taken from a patient whose treatment included radiotherapy and nephrectomy. The origin of this receptor is a woman in her sixties with renal cell carcinoma. This sequence joins TRBV27 and TRBJ2-1; 12 bases are shared with TRBD2. This CDR3 is CASSLRPGLAGSRGNEQFF. In DNA form, the CDR3 reads TGTGCCAGCAGTCTCCGCCCGGGACTAGCGGGTTCCCGGGGCAATGAGCAGTTCTTC.